Listed below are T cell receptor beta chains from one sample, sequenced in a study of CXCR3-negative and CXCR3-positive naive CD8 T cells. No DNA is given; TCRdb re-called the 5' RACE reads and lists each CDR3 protein once. This sample's table has tens of thousands of distinct CDR3 sequences. The material sequenced was naive CXCR3- CD8+ T cells from blood. The receptor set was obtained from a human donor in good health. Some clones in this sample may be carry-over from other donors' samples. Each CDR3 is given with its conserved first and last residue. The listing skips clone size in some rows; elsewhere it reads once, few, many or a size class.

v_call: TRBV7-9; j_call: TRBJ2-5; clone_size: medium-sized; cdr3_aa: CASSAPRGLAGPETQYF
v_call: TRBV11-2; j_call: TRBJ2-4; clone_size: .; cdr3_aa: CASSLESDRGLAKNIQYF
v_call: TRBV4-3; j_call: TRBJ1-5; clone_size: medium-sized; cdr3_aa: CASSHYRGANQPQHF
v_call: TRBV28; j_call: TRBJ2-3; clone_size: .; cdr3_aa: CASSRSMGADTQYF
v_call: TRBV29-1; j_call: TRBJ2-7; clone_size: .; cdr3_aa: CSVEAGSSYEQYF
v_call: TRBV6-2/TRBV6-3; j_call: TRBJ2-1; clone_size: .; cdr3_aa: CASSYPDRSYNEQFF
v_call: TRBV11-3; j_call: TRBJ1-1; clone_size: .; cdr3_aa: CASSDGGAGDTEAFF
v_call: TRBV28; j_call: TRBJ2-1; clone_size: .; cdr3_aa: CASSPLLAGATYNEQFF
v_call: TRBV29-1; j_call: TRBJ2-5; clone_size: .; cdr3_aa: CSVSRQVQETQYF
v_call: TRBV6-5; j_call: TRBJ1-6; clone_size: .; cdr3_aa: CASSYGGSNSPLHF
v_call: TRBV7-6; j_call: TRBJ1-3; clone_size: medium-sized; cdr3_aa: CASSPLGISGNTIYF
v_call: TRBV6-2/TRBV6-3; j_call: TRBJ1-2; clone_size: .; cdr3_aa: CASSLDGGAYGYTF
v_call: TRBV7-6; j_call: TRBJ2-7; clone_size: .; cdr3_aa: CASSPGDAYEQYF
v_call: TRBV7-3; j_call: TRBJ1-1; clone_size: .; cdr3_aa: CASTTGQIEAFF
v_call: TRBV11-2; j_call: TRBJ2-3; clone_size: .; cdr3_aa: CASSSPTSGATDTQYF
v_call: TRBV28; j_call: TRBJ2-7; clone_size: .; cdr3_aa: CASDRGQGKSDEQYF
v_call: TRBV28; j_call: TRBJ1-5; clone_size: .; cdr3_aa: CASSAGRDVDNQPQHF
v_call: TRBV19; j_call: TRBJ2-5; clone_size: .; cdr3_aa: CASKDGKETQYF
v_call: TRBV6-5; j_call: TRBJ2-3; clone_size: .; cdr3_aa: CASSYVAAAPSTDTQYF
v_call: TRBV28; j_call: TRBJ1-1; clone_size: .; cdr3_aa: CASSSLTGTGFRNTEAFF
v_call: TRBV7-6; j_call: TRBJ2-6; clone_size: .; cdr3_aa: CASSPVPGQGTGANVLTF
v_call: TRBV20-1; j_call: TRBJ1-1; clone_size: .; cdr3_aa: CSAGYSQGVDTEAFF
v_call: TRBV5-5; j_call: TRBJ2-1; clone_size: medium-sized; cdr3_aa: CASSPAWGLASSYNEQFF
v_call: TRBV4-1; j_call: TRBJ2-7; clone_size: .; cdr3_aa: CASSQEDRKSYEQYF
v_call: TRBV4-3; j_call: TRBJ2-7; clone_size: .; cdr3_aa: CASSQGSGSSYEQYF
v_call: TRBV4-3; j_call: TRBJ2-7; clone_size: .; cdr3_aa: CASSVGRTGSYEQYF
v_call: TRBV12-3/TRBV12-4; j_call: TRBJ2-4; clone_size: .; cdr3_aa: CASSLGAKNIQYF
v_call: TRBV7-2; j_call: TRBJ1-6; clone_size: .; cdr3_aa: CASSFPGQETDSYNSPLHF
v_call: TRBV21-1; j_call: TRBJ2-7; clone_size: .; cdr3_aa: CASRTPDRLGYEQYF
v_call: TRBV20-1; j_call: TRBJ2-7; clone_size: .; cdr3_aa: CSARATHSYEQYF
v_call: TRBV12-3/TRBV12-4; j_call: TRBJ2-7; clone_size: .; cdr3_aa: CASSPRPDHEQYF
v_call: TRBV4-1; j_call: TRBJ1-6; clone_size: medium-sized; cdr3_aa: CASSQDLGAAYSPLHF
v_call: TRBV4-1; j_call: TRBJ2-1; clone_size: .; cdr3_aa: CASSQGGYNEQFF
v_call: TRBV7-2; j_call: TRBJ2-7; clone_size: .; cdr3_aa: CASSLTYEQYF
v_call: TRBV29-1; j_call: TRBJ1-2; clone_size: .; cdr3_aa: CSVEQQGAYWGYTF
v_call: TRBV28; j_call: TRBJ2-1; clone_size: .; cdr3_aa: CASSLSYNEQFF
v_call: TRBV11-3; j_call: TRBJ2-1; clone_size: .; cdr3_aa: CASSSVGTGYTEQFF
v_call: TRBV5-1; j_call: TRBJ2-1; clone_size: .; cdr3_aa: CASSSASGYNEQFF
v_call: TRBV6-5; j_call: TRBJ2-1; clone_size: .; cdr3_aa: CASSYGGRVNEQFF
v_call: TRBV29-1; j_call: TRBJ1-2; clone_size: .; cdr3_aa: CSVDTPAGENGYTF
v_call: TRBV10-3; j_call: TRBJ1-4; clone_size: .; cdr3_aa: CAISEGTGGVEKLFF
v_call: TRBV14; j_call: TRBJ2-7; clone_size: .; cdr3_aa: CASSQASGRLAYEQYF
v_call: TRBV7-9; j_call: TRBJ2-1; clone_size: .; cdr3_aa: CASSLWTGGSYNEQFF
v_call: TRBV29-1; j_call: TRBJ2-5; clone_size: .; cdr3_aa: CSVEDGFNFLETQYF
v_call: TRBV4-3; j_call: TRBJ2-5; clone_size: medium-sized; cdr3_aa: CASSPRDRGQETQYF
v_call: TRBV7-8; j_call: TRBJ1-5; clone_size: .; cdr3_aa: CASSLEGSNQPQHF
v_call: TRBV28; j_call: TRBJ2-6; clone_size: .; cdr3_aa: CASSFRGLTAGANVLTF